This T cell receptor beta chain derives from a study of response to subunit inactivated influenza vaccine. V was trimmed by 7 bases and J by 5 bases, leaving 17 bases between them. The CDR3 is made up of 13 amino acids. From germline, CDR1 is DFQATT and CDR2 SNEGSKA (reference sequence). A single record per CDR3 protein comes from TCRdb applying MiXCR to the RT-PCR reads. The sample comprises roughly 150,000 distinct CDR3 sequences, roughly 10% of which are singletons, and about an eighth rests with the top ten. The chain uses TRBV20-1 and TRBJ2-5; D may be TRBD2 (5 bases). The clonotype originates from a man in his fifties or sixties who received an inactivated influenza vaccine. The sample was non-naive T cells sorted from PBMCs, taken 45 days after vaccination. The CDR3 DNA reads TGCAGTGTTAGGACCGGAGGCTCGGAGACCCAGTACTTC. It encodes CSVRTGGSETQYF.